Shown below are 20 T cell receptor beta chains from a single sample sequenced in a study of preoperative IRX-2 immunotherapy in early breast cancer. Measured with immunoSEQ multiplex PCR; TCRdb has only the in-frame clones, and not every one. Of 2,500 to 3,500 clones detected, over 60% appear once; the ten largest clones hold 7.8%. Described treatment: preoperative locoregional IRX-2 cytokine immunotherapy. Sample: tumor tissue, taken after IRX-2 immunotherapy. These TCRs come from a human donor with breast cancer.

The chain combines TRBV6-8 with TRBJ1-1; 12 positions agree with TRBD1. Per the germline V gene, CDR1 is MNHGY and CDR2 is SAAAGT. The CDR3 spans 16 residues. J lost 1 base, V lost 6 bases, and 6 bases had no gene match. The CDR3 is CASSPGQGAPNTEAFF. The CDR3 DNA is TGTGCCAGCAGCCCGGGACAGGGGGCTCCGAACACTGAAGCTTTCTTT.

V usage is TRBV29-1 and J usage is TRBJ2-3; possible D gene TRBD1, 6 bases. This CDR3 region has 13 residues. V was pared by 5 bases and J by 0 bases, with 9 bases between. Germline values: CDR1 SQVTM, CDR2 ANQGSEA. CDR3 region: CSVQDSSTDTQYF. DNA for the CDR3: TGCAGCGTTCAGGACAGTAGCACAGATACGCAGTATTTT.

The chain uses TRBV4-1 and TRBJ1-1; D not resolved. Trimming stripped 4 bases from V and 0 bases from J, with 12 bases between. CDR3 size: 15 residues. Germline V CDR1 and CDR2: MGHRA, YSYEKL. As DNA, the CDR3 is TGCGCCAGCAGCCCCTCGCGGCAGTTGAACACTGAAGCTTTCTTT. It translates to CASSPSRQLNTEAFF.

The chain is built from TRBV6-8 and TRBJ1-2; D is perhaps TRBD1 (5 bases). Trimming shortened V by 0 bases and J by 5 bases, and 13 bases separated the two germline ends. Looked up from germline, CDR1 is MNHGY and CDR2 is SAAAGT. The CDR3 extends over 15 amino acids. The CDR3 loop reads CASSYSMGQGYGYTF. For the CDR3, the DNA is TGTGCCAGCAGTTACTCGATGGGCCAGGGATATGGCTACACCTTC.

V is TRBV11-3 and J is TRBJ2-5, with D possibly matching TRBD1 (6 bases). Per germline, CDR1 SGHNT and CDR2 YENEEA. V dropped 1 base and J dropped 6 bases, with 21 bases sitting between them. The CDR3 runs 17 residues. The CDR3 DNA reads TGTGCCAGCAGCTTAGTTCCCGCCTCTCAGGGACACCAGACCCAGTACTTC. Its protein product is CASSLVPASQGHQTQYF.

This rearrangement joins TRBV29-1 to TRBJ1-1, with TRBD1 as a possible D gene (5 bases). This CDR3 is 13 amino acids long. V was trimmed by 3 bases and J by 5 bases, leaving 13 bases between them. Looked up from germline, CDR1 is SQVTM and CDR2 is ANQGSEA. The CDR3 spells CSVDGGVVTEAFF. The CDR3 DNA sequence: TGCAGCGTTGACGGGGGGGTGGTGACTGAAGCTTTCTTT.

The J gene is TRBJ2-2, the V gene TRBV29-1, with TRBD2 matching 10 bases. Germline CDR1 and CDR2: SQVTM and ANQGSEA. The CDR3 runs to 14 residues. The V segment lost 7 bases and the J segment 4 bases; nucleotides outside the gene matches: 6. CDR3 coding DNA: TGCAGCGCGCTAGCGGGGGTGAGCACCGGGGAGCTGTTTTTT. Its translation is CSALAGVSTGELFF.

This chain joins TRBV14 and TRBJ1-1, with unresolved D. CDR3 length equals 15 residues. V was pared by 6 bases and J by 2 bases, with 16 bases between. Germline lookup yields CDR1 SGHDN and CDR2 FVKESK. CDR3 in amino acids: CASSYYTGFNTEAFF. The CDR3 DNA reads as TGTGCCAGCAGTTATTACACGGGGTTCAACACTGAAGCTTTCTTT.

This chain connects TRBV6-8 to TRBJ1-6; 7 bases fit TRBD1. Losses at the gene ends were 4 bases for V and 0 bases for J; bases not matched to a gene: 9. Germline assignment: CDR1 MNHGY and CDR2 SAAAGT. This CDR3 spans 18 amino acids. The CDR3 bases are TGTGCCAGCAGTTCCCTCATACAGGGGAGCTCCTATAATTCACCCCTCCACTTT. Amino acid sequence: CASSSLIQGSSYNSPLHF.

This clone was recorded only once. V gene TRBV19 combines with J gene TRBJ1-1, with a weak D call TRBD1 (5 bases). V lost 3 bases, J lost 5 bases, and 10 bases lay in between. The CDR3 sequence is 13 residues long. Germline assignment: CDR1 LNHDA and CDR2 SQIVND (reference sequence). The CDR3 DNA is TGTGCCAGTAGTATGACAGAGCTTACTGAAGCTTTCTTT. Its protein product is CASSMTELTEAFF.

The rearrangement joins TRBV14 to TRBJ1-1; D is perhaps TRBD1 (6 bases). Germline V CDR1 and CDR2: SGHDN, FVKESK. The CDR3 is made up of 17 amino acids. V lost 4 bases and J 1 base, leaving 19 bases between the germline ends. Here the CDR3 reads CASSLLGGGGANTEAFF. CDR3 in DNA: TGTGCCAGCAGCCTCCTAGGAGGGGGGGGCGCGAACACTGAAGCTTTCTTT.

The rearrangement joins TRBV29-1 to TRBJ1-6; D remains unclear. This CDR3 spans 13 amino acids. V was trimmed by 5 bases and J by 6 bases, leaving 11 bases between them. Germline V lookup: CDR1 SQVTM, CDR2 ANQGSEA. CDR3 sequence reads: CSVRQEPNSPLHF. As DNA, the CDR3 is TGCAGCGTTCGGCAGGAACCTAATTCACCCCTCCACTTT.

The chain has TRBV7-7 and TRBJ1-3; TRBD1 aligns across 10 bases. The CDR3 loop spans 17 amino acids. Germline V gene sequence: CDR1 SSHAT, CDR2 FNYEAQ (reference sequence). Unmatched junction bases numbered 7, after V lost 5 bases and J lost 0 bases. The CDR3 coding sequence is TGTGCCAGCAGCATGGGACAGGGGCAAACCTCTGGAAACACCATATATTTT. Its translation: CASSMGQGQTSGNTIYF. Looking up the rest from reference TRBV7-7 and TRBJ1-3 gives the full variable domain: GAGVSQSPRYKVTKRGQDVTLRCDPISSHATLYWYQQALGQGPEFLTYFNYEAQPDKSGLPSDRFSAERPEGSISTLTIQRTEQRDSAMYRCASSMGQGQTSGNTIYFGEGSWLTVV.

This chain's CDR3 is CASSPTRSTNTGELFF. The CDR3 DNA follows: TGTGCCAGCAGTCCCACCCGATCCACGAACACCGGGGAGCTGTTTTTT. V is TRBV6-8 and J is TRBJ2-2, with D unclear. Germline CDR1 and CDR2: MNHGY and SAAAGT. Trimming stripped 5 bases from V and 0 bases from J, with 13 bases between. This CDR3 is built from 16 residues.

V is TRBV6-8 and J is TRBJ2-2; 9 bases are a match to TRBD2. Germline loops: CDR1 MNHGY, CDR2 SAAAGT. The CDR3 has 16 amino acids. V lost 6 bases to trimming and J lost 9 bases; unmatched junction nucleotides: 14. The CDR3 DNA follows: TGTGCCAGCAGCGAACTGCGGGGGGGCATAGGCCGGGAGCTGTTTTTT. Its translation is CASSELRGGIGRELFF.

CDR3 sequence: CASRQGSYGYTF. The CDR3 DNA reads TGTGCCAGCAGACAGGGGAGCTATGGCTACACCTTC. The rearrangement uses TRBV6-8 and TRBJ1-2; 7 nucleotides line up with TRBD1. This CDR3 spans 12 amino acids. After removal of 6 bases from V and 4 bases from J, the junction contained 2 bases not matched to a gene. CDR1 is MNHGY and CDR2 is SAAAGT in the germline V gene.

The CDR3, as DNA: TGTGCCAGCGTAAGGACAGAGATGAACACCGGGGAGCTGTTTTTT. It codes for CASVRTEMNTGELFF. The chain links TRBV18 to TRBJ2-2, with D possibly being TRBD1 (6 bases). The CDR3 loop spans 15 amino acids. Trimming pared 8 bases from V and 1 base from J, leaving 14 bases between. Germline V gene data show CDR1 as KGHSH and CDR2 as LQKENI.

This clone was picked up a small number of times. The chain uses TRBV10-2 and TRBJ1-5; D is unresolved. Per germline, CDR1 WSHSY and CDR2 SAAADI. The CDR3 totals 14 residues. Trimming removed 8 bases at V and 0 bases at J, with 11 bases between. The CDR3 protein is CASQPQYSNQPQHF. As DNA, the CDR3 is TGCGCCAGCCAACCCCAATATAGCAATCAGCCCCAGCATTTT.

The chain joins TRBV11-3 to TRBJ2-1, with D unresolved. The CDR3 covers 16 residues. Trimming shortened V by 0 bases and J by 4 bases, and 13 bases separated the two germline ends. The germline V gene encodes CDR1 SGHNT and CDR2 YENEEA. CDR3 nucleotides: TGTGCCAGCAGCTTAGAATCCCCCCGCGCGTACAATGAGCAGTTCTTC. Translation gives CASSLESPRAYNEQFF.

The chain uses TRBV6-8 and TRBJ2-5, with 7 bases matching TRBD2. The ends lost 10 bases at V and 2 bases at J; junction bases unmatched: 7. Germline V gene data show CDR1 as MNHGY and CDR2 as SAAAGT. This CDR3 is built from 13 residues. The CDR3 nucleotides read TGTGCCACCGAACGGGGGGAACAAGAGACCCAGTACTTC. Its translation is CATERGEQETQYF.